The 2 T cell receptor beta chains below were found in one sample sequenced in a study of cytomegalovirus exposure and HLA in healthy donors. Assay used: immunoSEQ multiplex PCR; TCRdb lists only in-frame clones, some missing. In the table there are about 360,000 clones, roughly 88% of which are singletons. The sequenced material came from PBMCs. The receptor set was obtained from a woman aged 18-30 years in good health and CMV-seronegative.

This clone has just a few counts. The CDR3 nucleotides are TGTGCCAGCAGACAAGGGGGCGAGGGAGTCGGCTACACCTTC. Translation gives CASRQGGEGVGYTF. J is TRBJ1-2 and V is TRBV28, with 7 bases identical to TRBD1. Trimming at V came to 6 bases and at J to 8 bases, leaving 12 bases not matched to a gene. The CDR3 spans 14 residues. Germline CDR1 reads MDHEN; CDR2 reads SYDVKM.

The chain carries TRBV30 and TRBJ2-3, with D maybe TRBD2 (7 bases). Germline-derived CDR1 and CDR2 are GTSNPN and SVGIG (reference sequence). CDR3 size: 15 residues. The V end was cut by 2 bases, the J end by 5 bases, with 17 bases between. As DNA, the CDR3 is TGTGCCTGGAGTCCAAGGGGGGGAATTATAGATACGCAGTATTTT. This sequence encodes CAWSPRGGIIDTQYF.